One TCR beta chain is described in this entry. Its antigen is not yet known. There are no base qualities to consult, and no much larger clone falls within one base. These data come from a study of cytotoxic CD8 clonotypes in ibrutinib-treated CLL (TCRdb year 2021). For the wider study: The cohort was composed of under 12 relapsed/refractory and around 14 treatment-naive patients; IGHV unmutated status was identified in under 18 patients. Responses were partial in some 24 patients and complete in 2; after median around 66 months follow-up, some 14 stayed in remission and some twelve progressed. Response samples were taken after a median of 12 months on treatment, ranging from about 6 to 36 months. On average, each sample yielded roughly 260,000 productive templates and tens of thousands of productive rearrangements. Of the 80 to 95 participants in the trial, roughly 26 had longitudinal samples available. Cryopreserved peripheral blood mononuclear cells were obtained prior to treatment, at the time of response, and at either disease progression or sustained remission. Every sample from remission and from progressive disease was obtained while the patients were still on ibrutinib. What the work shows at the level of the full study, not this receptor alone: Baseline clonality exceeded that of age-matched healthy donors and correlated strongly with circulating CD8+ T-cell counts. An increase in clonality was observed at ibrutinib response, with clonality remaining stable during sustained remission and falling back toward baseline at progression. Public clonotypes were rare and either contracted or stayed stable during treatment, and the rise in clonality at ibrutinib response reflected the expansion of private clonotypes. Sampling times were not matched between sustained-remission and progressing patients, and lymph node repertoires were not studied.

A MiSeq instrument was used for deep resolution sequencing, which targeted depths ranging from 1 in 1 million up to 1 in 200,000 T cells, with coverage averaging 10x for each clonotype. The immunoSEQ hsTCRB Kit was used to generate the TCR beta libraries. The original methods were these. Data were analyzed with ImmunoSEQ Data Assistant and ImmunoSEQ Analyzer, with V, D and J genes assigned per IMGT definitions. Clonality, which ranges from 0 to 1, was calculated by subtracting the normalized Shannon entropy of productive rearrangement frequencies from one. Public clonotype analysis was restricted to overrepresented clonotypes comprising at least 0.05% of each patient's repertoire. About a dozen age-matched healthy donor repertoires from immuneACCESS served as clonality controls. TCRdb obtained this table from immuneACCESS and retained in-frame rearrangements with V and J assigned. These tables miss some clones; where compared with another copy, unresolved V genes account for less than half of the shortfall, and the remainder is unexplained. The V and J calls and the clone size are those of that table, but D and trimming were determined from the DNA. This sample comprises around 150,000 clones, approximately 80% of them detected only once. The biggest ten clones account for approximately 7.6% of the sample.

V is reduced by 2 bases and J by 4 bases, leaving a spacing of 9 bases between them. CDR1 MNHEY and CDR2 SVGAGI are derived from the germline V gene. The CDR3 holds 14 amino acids from the cysteine to the phenylalanine. Just CDR3 DNA is preserved here, 42 bases in frame from base 1. For TCR beta library preparation, approximately 1.9 micrograms of genomic DNA was extracted from cryopreserved PBMCs. Longitudinal blood samples from CLL patients receiving ibrutinib monotherapy were subjected to high-throughput TCR beta sequencing. The patients were enrolled in a single-center, open-label phase 2 trial of ibrutinib monotherapy.

The TCR comes from a human donor with chronic lymphocytic leukemia. The rearrangement joined TRBV6-5 to TRBJ2-1, with TRBD2 as a weak D call on 6 bases. The specimen was PBMCs, collected after 36 months of ibrutinib treatment. The CDR3 amino acid sequence is: CASSYGGDYNEQFF. The nucleotide sequence reads as follows: TGTGCCAGCAGTTACGGCGGGGATTACAATGAGCAGTTCTTC.